This section outlines one T cell receptor (beta chain) sequence together with its context. The data originate from a study of beta chain features in type 1 diabetes. CD45RO/CCR7/CD25/CD127/CD95/CD27 staining was used to isolate CD4+ naive, central memory, regulatory and stem cell-like memory cells by sorting. All of the isolated RNA was reverse transcribed, so expressed TCRB transcripts were sequenced. Measured with immunoSEQ multiplex PCR; TCRdb has only the in-frame clones, and not every one. In the table there are around 340,000 clones, 8% of which are singletons. The trim removed 2 bases at V and 7 bases at J, leaving 4 bases unmatched. Germline V gene data show CDR1 as MNHNY and CDR2 as SVGAGI (reference sequence). CDR3 length: 14 residues.

The genes are TRBV6-6 and TRBJ1-4; 7 bases fit TRBD1. The material sequenced was central memory CD4+ T cells from blood. This clonotype was obtained from a woman younger than 30 in good health. The DNA for the CDR3 is TGTGCCAGCAGTTACGGGGACAGTGGTGAAAAACTGTTTTTT. It specifies CASSYGDSGEKLFF.